This T cell receptor beta chain was sequenced for a study of radiation and T cells in renal cell carcinoma. Points from the study as a whole: Sampling covered only roughly 1 g of each tumor.

CDR1 and CDR2 (germline): KGHSH, LQKENI. The trim removed 1 base at V and 5 bases at J, leaving 7 bases unmatched. The CDR3 runs to 15 residues. The table came from immunoSEQ multiplex PCR; TCRdb's copy has only in-frame clones and leaves some out. The repertoire includes around 8,400 clones, less than 80% of them detected once, and roughly 20% sits in the top ten. As to this clone: The target antigen is unknown.

Described treatment: treatment-naive control, cytoreductive nephrectomy. The TCR comes from a man in his 60s with renal cell carcinoma. Specimen: tumor tissue, collected from a patient whose treatment was nephrectomy without radiotherapy. The V call is TRBV18, the J call TRBJ1-1, with 7 bases lining up with TRBD1. Here the CDR3 reads CASSPQRDRWTEAFF. CDR3 sequence (DNA): TGTGCCAGCTCACCACAAAGGGACAGATGGACTGAAGCTTTCTTT.